These T cell receptor beta chains were read from a single sample in a study of CD8 T cells in Susac syndrome. Using its own MiXCR run on the immunoSEQ multiplex PCR reads, TCRdb lists one record per CDR3 protein. The sample lists some 450,000 distinct CDR3 sequences, more than 70% occurring once. Sequenced input: CD8+ T cells from PBMCs. These receptors were obtained from a human donor with multiple sclerosis. Each CDR3 is given with its conserved first and last residue.

>TRBV20-1
CSARGAGSTGELFF
>TRBV5-1
CASSSNYEINTEAFF
>TRBV30
CAWSDRGANYGYTF
>TRBV29-1
CSGGQGTYEQYF
>TRBV27
CASRNQETQYF
>TRBV12-3/TRBV12-4
CASSPGQRNEKLFF
>TRBV30
CAWRPTRTEQFF
>TRBV6-1
CASRDAEAFF
>TRBV19
CASSRGGALEQYF
>TRBV6-1
CASGRIGQGADGELFF
>TRBV2
CASRTGTGGNQPQHF
>TRBV12-3/TRBV12-4
CASSFILNEQYF
>TRBV7-6
CASSFLGGSLQETQYF
>TRBV2
CANQTNTLYGYTF
>TRBV19
CASSPSTYITEAFF
>TRBV7-2
CASSASNVLGNTIYF
>TRBV27
CASSPYSQGATGELFF
>TRBV4-1
CASSQGMTGNYGYTF
>TRBV30
CAWSSDTNNEQFF
>TRBV4-1
CASSLVTTANTGELFF
>TRBV2
CASSGQGSYNEQFF
>TRBV5-1
CASSSSGDSSYEQYF
>TRBV20-1
CSAVWDRGFYEQYF
>TRBV11-2
CASSLRLAALYNEQFF
>TRBV29-1
CSVTTGFSYEQYF
>TRBV6-5
CASALQGRLAEQYF
>TRBV4-1
CASSRILRYNTEAFF
>TRBV30
CAWRRLSVNTEAFF
>TRBV10-3
CATGAGVDNEQFF
>TRBV18
CASSGADGNGYTF
>TRBV3-1
CATHDRDFYGYTF
>TRBV12-3/TRBV12-4
CASPGGGILEGYTF
>TRBV6-1
CASSFLTGRDNEQFF
>TRBV5-4
CASSSVGGYTF
>TRBV7-6
CASSLDPGDNEQFF
>TRBV30
CAWSTPDRGYHYGYTF
>TRBV11-2
CASSPGASGSVEQFF
>TRBV20-1
CSARDVGLAGVEGEQFF
>TRBV7-9
CASSFIDQGSPLHF
>TRBV5-4
CASSFSGTGKQFF
>TRBV12-3/TRBV12-4
CASSFLMQGPVDTGELFF
>TRBV30
CAWSLLADKETQYF
>TRBV3-1
CASSQDTSGRNTEAFF
>TRBV30
CAWSWATGELFF